This TCR beta chain originates from a study of shared clonotypes between healthy human individuals. Turning to this clone: What it binds is not known.

Findings and caveats of the study: Larger estimated richness was generally seen in naive subsets than in memory subsets.

The CDR3 runs 16 residues. Trimming took 6 bases from V and 0 from J, leaving 14 bases between them. Germline values: CDR1 ENHRY, CDR2 SYGVKD. Sequencing was performed with immunoSEQ multiplex PCR; in TCRdb, only in-frame clones are kept and a portion is missing. The data contain approximately 2.5 million clones, around 94% of them singletons. The origin of this receptor is a man aged 18-30 years in good health. The chain links TRBV10-3 to TRBJ2-2; maybe TRBD1 (6 bases). Sequenced: naive CD4+ T cells sorted from blood. Subset indicated: CD45RA+ positively selected. In DNA, the CDR3 is TGTGCCATCAGACGAGCGGACAGTTCGAACACCGGGGAGCTGTTTTTT. Protein sequence: CAIRRADSSNTGELFF.